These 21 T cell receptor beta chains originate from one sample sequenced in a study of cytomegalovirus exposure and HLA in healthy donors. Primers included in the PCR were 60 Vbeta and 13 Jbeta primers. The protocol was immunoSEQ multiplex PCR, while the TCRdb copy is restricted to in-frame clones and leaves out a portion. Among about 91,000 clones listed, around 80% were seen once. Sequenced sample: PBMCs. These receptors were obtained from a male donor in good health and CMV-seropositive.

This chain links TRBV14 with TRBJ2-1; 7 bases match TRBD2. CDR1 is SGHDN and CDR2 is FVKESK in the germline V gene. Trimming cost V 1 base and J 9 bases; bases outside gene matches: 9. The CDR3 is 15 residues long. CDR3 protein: CASSQVRLASSEQFF. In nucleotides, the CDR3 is TGTGCCAGCAGCCAAGTCAGACTAGCCTCGTCTGAGCAGTTCTTC.

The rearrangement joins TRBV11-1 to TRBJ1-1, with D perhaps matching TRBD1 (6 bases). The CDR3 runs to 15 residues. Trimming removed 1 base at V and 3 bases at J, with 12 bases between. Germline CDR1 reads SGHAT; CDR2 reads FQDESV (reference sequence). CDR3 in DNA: TGTGCCAGCAGCTTAGACGACAGGTACTACACTGAAGCTTTCTTT. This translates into CASSLDDRYYTEAFF. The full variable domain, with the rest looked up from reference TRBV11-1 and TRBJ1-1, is EAEVAQSPRYKITEKSQAVAFWCDPISGHATLYWYRQILGQGPELLVQFQDESVVDDSQLPKDRFSAERLKGVDSTLKIQPAELGDSAMYLCASSLDDRYYTEAFFGQGTRLTVV.

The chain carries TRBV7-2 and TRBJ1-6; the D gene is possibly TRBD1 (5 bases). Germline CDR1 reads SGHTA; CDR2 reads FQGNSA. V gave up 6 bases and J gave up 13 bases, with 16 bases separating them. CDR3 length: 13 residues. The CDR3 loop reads CASSSSDSLPLHF. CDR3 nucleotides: TGTGCCAGCAGTTCCTCAGACAGCCTCCCCCTCCACTTT.

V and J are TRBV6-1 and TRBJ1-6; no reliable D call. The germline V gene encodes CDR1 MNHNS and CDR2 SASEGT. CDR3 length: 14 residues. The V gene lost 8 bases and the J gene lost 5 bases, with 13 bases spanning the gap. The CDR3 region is CASRRTEDNSPLHF. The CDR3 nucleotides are TGTGCCAGCCGACGAACAGAAGATAATTCACCCCTCCACTTT.

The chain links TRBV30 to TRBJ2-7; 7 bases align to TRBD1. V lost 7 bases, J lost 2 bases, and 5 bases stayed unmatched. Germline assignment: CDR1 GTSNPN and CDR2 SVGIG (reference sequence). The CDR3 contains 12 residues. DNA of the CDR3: TGTGCCTCGCGACAGGGAACCTACGAGCAGTACTTC. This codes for CASRQGTYEQYF.

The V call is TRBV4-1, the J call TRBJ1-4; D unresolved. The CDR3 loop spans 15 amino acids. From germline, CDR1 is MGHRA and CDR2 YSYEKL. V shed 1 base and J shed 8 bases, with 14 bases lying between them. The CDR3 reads CASSQAQRSGEKLFF. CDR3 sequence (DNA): TGCGCCAGCAGCCAAGCGCAGAGATCCGGGGAAAAACTGTTTTTT.

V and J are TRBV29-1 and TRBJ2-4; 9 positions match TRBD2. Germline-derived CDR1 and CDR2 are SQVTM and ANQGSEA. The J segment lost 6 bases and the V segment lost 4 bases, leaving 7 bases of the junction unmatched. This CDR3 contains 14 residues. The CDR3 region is CSVVPSGNPNIQYF. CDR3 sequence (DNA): TGCAGCGTTGTCCCTAGCGGGAACCCAAACATTCAGTACTTC. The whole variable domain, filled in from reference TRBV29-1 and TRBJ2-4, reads SAVISQKPSRDICQRGTSLTIQCQVDSQVTMMFWYRQQPGQSLTLIATANQGSEATYESGFVIDKFPISRPNLTFSTLTVSNMSPEDSSIYLCSVVPSGNPNIQYFGAGTRLSVL.

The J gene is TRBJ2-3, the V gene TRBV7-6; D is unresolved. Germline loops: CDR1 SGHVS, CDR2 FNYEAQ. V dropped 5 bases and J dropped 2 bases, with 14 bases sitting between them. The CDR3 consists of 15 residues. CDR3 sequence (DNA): TGTGCCAGCAGCCCCGGTGGGCGAGACACAGATACGCAGTATTTT. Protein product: CASSPGGRDTDTQYF.

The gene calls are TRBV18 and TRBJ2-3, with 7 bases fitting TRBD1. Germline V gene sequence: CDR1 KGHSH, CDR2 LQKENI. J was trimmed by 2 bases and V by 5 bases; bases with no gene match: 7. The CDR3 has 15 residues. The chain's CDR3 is CASSKSGTDTDTQYF. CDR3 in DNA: TGTGCCAGCTCAAAATCCGGGACAGACACAGATACGCAGTATTTT.

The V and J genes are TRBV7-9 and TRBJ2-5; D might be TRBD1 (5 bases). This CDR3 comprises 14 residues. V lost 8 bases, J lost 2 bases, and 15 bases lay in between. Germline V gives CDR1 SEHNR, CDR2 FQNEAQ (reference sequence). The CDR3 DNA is TGTGCCAGCCCCCCTCCGCAGGGACAAGAGACCCAGTACTTC. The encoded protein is CASPPPQGQETQYF.

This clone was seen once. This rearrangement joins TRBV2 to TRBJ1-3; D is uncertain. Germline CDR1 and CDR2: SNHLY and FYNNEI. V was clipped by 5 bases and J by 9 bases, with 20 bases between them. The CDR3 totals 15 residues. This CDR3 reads CASSSPSRQLATIYF. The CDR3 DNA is TGTGCCAGCAGTTCACCCTCTCGTCAGTTGGCCACCATATATTTT. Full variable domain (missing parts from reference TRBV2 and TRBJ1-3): EPEVTQTPSHQVTQMGQEVILRCVPISNHLYFYWYRQILGQKVEFLVSFYNNEISEKSEIFDDQFSVERPDGSNFTLKIRSTKLEDSAMYFCASSSPSRQLATIYFGEGSWLTVV.

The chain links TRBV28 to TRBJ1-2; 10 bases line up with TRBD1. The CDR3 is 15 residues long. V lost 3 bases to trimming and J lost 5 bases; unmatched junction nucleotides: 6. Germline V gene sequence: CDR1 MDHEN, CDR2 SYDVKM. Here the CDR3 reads CASSFTGTGEYGYTF. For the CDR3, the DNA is TGTGCCAGCAGTTTTACGGGGACAGGGGAGTATGGCTACACCTTC.

CDR3 nucleotide sequence: TGTGCCAGCTCACCGGGGCGAGGTACTGAAGCTTTCTTT. Amino acids: CASSPGRGTEAFF. The genes are TRBV18 and TRBJ1-1; D may be TRBD1 (5 bases). CDR1 is KGHSH, CDR2 LQKENI, per germline. The CDR3 covers 13 residues. The ends were cut back, 3 bases at V and 5 bases at J, with 10 bases in the middle. Full variable domain (missing parts from reference TRBV18 and TRBJ1-1): NAGVMQNPRHLVRRRGQEARLRCSPMKGHSHVYWYRQLPEEGLKFMVYLQKENIIDESGMPKERFSAEFPKEGPSILRIQQVVRGDSAAYFCASSPGRGTEAFFGQGTRLTVV.

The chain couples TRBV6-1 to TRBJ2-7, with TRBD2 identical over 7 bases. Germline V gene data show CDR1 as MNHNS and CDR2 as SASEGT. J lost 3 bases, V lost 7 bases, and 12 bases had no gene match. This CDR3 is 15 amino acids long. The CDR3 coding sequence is TGTGCCAGCATTTTACCCGGGGGACTACTCTACGAGCAGTACTTC. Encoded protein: CASILPGGLLYEQYF.

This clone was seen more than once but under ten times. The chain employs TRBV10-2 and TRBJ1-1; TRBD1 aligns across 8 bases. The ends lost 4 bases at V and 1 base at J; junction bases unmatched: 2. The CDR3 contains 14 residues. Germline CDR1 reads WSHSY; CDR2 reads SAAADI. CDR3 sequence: CASSATGGNTEAFF. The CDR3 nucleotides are TGCGCCAGCAGTGCCACAGGGGGGAACACTGAAGCTTTCTTT.

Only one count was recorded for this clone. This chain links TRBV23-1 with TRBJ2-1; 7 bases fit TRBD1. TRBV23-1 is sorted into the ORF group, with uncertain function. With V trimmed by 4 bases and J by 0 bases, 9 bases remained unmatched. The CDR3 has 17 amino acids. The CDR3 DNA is TGCGCCAGCAGTCCCGGGGACAGAATGAGCTCCTACAATGAGCAGTTCTTC. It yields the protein CASSPGDRMSSYNEQFF.

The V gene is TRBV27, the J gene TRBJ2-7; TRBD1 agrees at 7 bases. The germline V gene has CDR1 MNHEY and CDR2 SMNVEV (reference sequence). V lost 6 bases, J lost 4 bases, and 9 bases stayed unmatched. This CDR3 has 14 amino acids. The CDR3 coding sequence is TGTGCCAGCAGCGCCGGGACAGAATTTTACGAGCAGTACTTC. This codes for CASSAGTEFYEQYF.

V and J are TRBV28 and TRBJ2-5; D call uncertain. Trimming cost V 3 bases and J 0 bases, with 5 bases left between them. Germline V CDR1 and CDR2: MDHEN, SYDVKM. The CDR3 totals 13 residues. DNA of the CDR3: TGTGCCAGCAGTTTTAGTAACCAAGAGACCCAGTACTTC. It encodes CASSFSNQETQYF.

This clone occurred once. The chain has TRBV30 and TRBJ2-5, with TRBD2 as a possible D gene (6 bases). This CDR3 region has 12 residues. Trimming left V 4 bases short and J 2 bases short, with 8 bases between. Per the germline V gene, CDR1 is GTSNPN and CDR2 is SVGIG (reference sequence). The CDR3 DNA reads TGTGCCTGGAATAGCGGACAAGAGACCCAGTACTTC. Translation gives CAWNSGQETQYF.

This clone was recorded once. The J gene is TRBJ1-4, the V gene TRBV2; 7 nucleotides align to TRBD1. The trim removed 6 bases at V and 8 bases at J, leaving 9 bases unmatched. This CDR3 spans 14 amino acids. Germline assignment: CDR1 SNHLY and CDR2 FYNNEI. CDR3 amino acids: CASRATGAREKLFF. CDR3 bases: TGTGCCAGCAGGGCTACAGGGGCCCGGGAAAAACTGTTTTTT.

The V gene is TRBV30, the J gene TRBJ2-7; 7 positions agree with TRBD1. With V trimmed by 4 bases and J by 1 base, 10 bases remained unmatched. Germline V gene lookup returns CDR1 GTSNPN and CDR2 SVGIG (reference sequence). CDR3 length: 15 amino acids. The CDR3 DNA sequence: TGTGCCTGGACCGTTCCGGGACAGTTATCCTACGAGCAGTACTTC. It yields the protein CAWTVPGQLSYEQYF.